These 21 T cell receptor beta chains were all obtained from the same sample, sequenced in a study of control samples from healthy donors and cancer patients. Measured with immunoSEQ multiplex PCR; TCRdb has only the in-frame clones, and not every one. The sample includes fewer than 250,000 clones, around 90% of them seen just once. The sample taken for sequencing was blood. The receptor set was obtained from a man aged 30-40 years in good health.

The rearrangement links TRBV12-3 or TRBV12-4 to TRBJ2-1, with 7 bases that match TRBD2. The trim removed 5 bases at V and 6 bases at J, leaving 4 bases unmatched. The CDR3 has 13 amino acids. The CDR3 is CASSLRLANEQFF. The CDR3 DNA reads TGTGCCAGCAGTCTGCGACTAGCCAATGAGCAGTTCTTC.

On this clone: Mismatch with germline at one junction end may stem from a read error. The chain employs TRBV2 and TRBJ1-2; D unresolved. Germline loops: CDR1 SNHLY, CDR2 FYNNEI. The CDR3 has 14 residues. In nucleotides, the CDR3 is TGTGCCAGCAGCGAAGACCGCCGGGGCTATGGCTACACCTTC. It encodes CASSEDRRGYGYTF.

This rearrangement joins TRBV30 to TRBJ2-4; D is perhaps TRBD2 (5 bases). Trimming took off 8 bases at V and 1 base at J, with 12 bases between the two ends. The CDR3 length is 13 residues. CDR1 GTSNPN and CDR2 SVGIG come from the germline V gene (reference sequence). CDR3 region: CAHRSDAKNIQYF. The CDR3 DNA is TGTGCCCATCGTAGCGACGCCAAAAACATTCAGTACTTC.

The V and J genes are TRBV7-2 and TRBJ1-5; D may be TRBD1 (6 bases). V gave up 5 bases and J gave up 0 bases, with 20 bases separating them. Germline V gene sequence: CDR1 SGHTA, CDR2 FQGNSA. The length of the CDR3 is 18 residues. In nucleotides, the CDR3 is TGTGCCAGCAGCGGAGATGGGGGCCAGATTTATAGCAATCAGCCCCAGCATTTT. Translation: CASSGDGGQIYSNQPQHF.

V gene TRBV2 combines with J gene TRBJ2-6, with D hard to call. The CDR3 totals 14 residues. In germline, CDR1 is SNHLY, CDR2 FYNNEI. Trimming removed 5 bases from V and 0 bases from J, with 5 bases in between. The CDR3 is CASSRRSGANVLTF. In nucleotides, the CDR3 is TGTGCCAGCAGTCGTCGCTCTGGGGCCAACGTCCTGACTTTC.

J is TRBJ1-4 and V is TRBV13, with TRBD1 matching over 10 bases. The CDR3 covers 15 residues. The J segment lost 5 bases and the V segment lost 4 bases, leaving 4 bases of the junction unmatched. Germline V gives CDR1 PRHDT, CDR2 FYEKMQ (reference sequence). CDR3 region: CASSSDRGMNEKLFF. DNA for the CDR3: TGTGCCAGCAGCTCGGACAGGGGGATGAATGAAAAACTGTTTTTT. The full variable domain, rest sourced from reference TRBV13 and TRBJ1-4, is AAGVIQSPRHLIKEKRETATLKCYPIPRHDTVYWYQQGPGQDPQFLISFYEKMQSDKGSIPDRFSAQQFSDYHSELNMSSLELGDSALYFCASSSDRGMNEKLFFGSGTQLSVL.

V is TRBV30 and J is TRBJ1-4, with no clear D. Trimming removed 2 bases from V and 8 bases from J, with 9 bases in between. CDR1 and CDR2 (germline): GTSNPN, SVGIG (reference sequence). This CDR3 has 12 residues. The CDR3 loop is CAWSTAAEKLFF. The CDR3 DNA follows: TGTGCCTGGAGTACAGCCGCCGAAAAACTGTTTTTT.

The V call is TRBV4-2, the J call TRBJ2-3, with D possibly called TRBD1 or TRBD2 (6 bases each). V lost 0 bases to trimming and J lost 5 bases, with 18 bases between them. CDR1 is LGHNA, CDR2 YNFKEQ, per germline. This CDR3 spans 17 amino acids. The CDR3 reads CASSQDKGGRQRDTQYF. The CDR3 region has the DNA TGTGCCAGCAGCCAAGATAAAGGGGGGCGGCAAAGAGATACGCAGTATTTT.

This clone was seen a single time. CDR3 sequence reads: CASRLGQAMNTEAFF. The CDR3 bases are TGTGCCAGTAGACTGGGACAGGCGATGAACACTGAAGCTTTCTTT. The V gene is TRBV19, the J gene TRBJ1-1, with 8 nucleotides matching TRBD1. CDR1 and CDR2 from the germline V gene are LNHDA and SQIVND (reference sequence). The V gene end was trimmed by 6 bases and the J gene end by 0 bases; junction bases not matched to a gene: 6. This CDR3 spans 15 amino acids.

This chain joins TRBV19 and TRBJ2-4, with 9 bases that match TRBD1. The CDR3 length is 16 residues. Germline V CDR1 and CDR2: LNHDA, SQIVND (reference sequence). After removal of 0 bases from V and 7 bases from J, the junction contained 7 bases not matched to a gene. This CDR3 is CASSIDGTGTENIQYF. The CDR3 region has the DNA TGTGCCAGTAGTATAGATGGGACAGGGACCGAGAACATTCAGTACTTC.

This clone was recorded a few times. This rearrangement joins TRBV5-4 to TRBJ1-1; D is unclear. Germline V lookup: CDR1 SGHNT, CDR2 YYREEE (reference sequence). CDR3 size: 13 residues. Between the trimmed V and J ends, which lost 1 base and 4 bases, there was a span of 8 bases. CDR3 loop: CASSLWGSTEAFF. DNA of the CDR3: TGTGCCAGCAGCTTGTGGGGTTCCACTGAAGCTTTCTTT.

The rearrangement links TRBV2 to TRBJ2-1; the D gene could be TRBD1 or TRBD2 (5 bases each). Germline V gene sequence: CDR1 SNHLY, CDR2 FYNNEI. The germline V and J ends were trimmed by 4 bases and 15 bases, with 16 bases remaining between them. The length of the CDR3 is 12 residues. CDR3 protein: CASSVGTPFWFF. The DNA for the CDR3 is TGTGCCAGCAGTGTAGGGACCCCCTTTTGGTTCTTC.

The chain employs TRBV3-1 (or the pseudogene TRBV3-2) and TRBJ2-7; the match to TRBD1 covers 11 bases. V gave up 4 bases and J gave up 3 bases; unmatched junction bases: 11. CDR1 is LGHDT and CDR2 is YNNKEL in the germline V gene (reference sequence). CDR3 length: 17 residues. The CDR3 bases are TGTGCCAGCAGCCTCGGACAGGGGGCCGCAATTAACTACGAGCAGTACTTC. Translated: CASSLGQGAAINYEQYF.

V gene TRBV4-1 combines with J gene TRBJ2-7; D tentatively reads TRBD1 or TRBD2 (6 bases each). This CDR3 is 16 amino acids long. The germline V and J ends were trimmed by 0 bases and 4 bases, with 16 bases remaining between them. Per germline, CDR1 MGHRA and CDR2 YSYEKL. CDR3 DNA: TGCGCCAGCAGCCAAGATTTGTTTGGGGGGCGGTACGAGCAGTACTTC. Its protein product is CASSQDLFGGRYEQYF.

The rearrangement uses TRBV9 and TRBJ1-4; no clear D. CDR1 and CDR2 (germline): SGDLS, YYNGEE. V was clipped by 4 bases and J by 5 bases, with 15 bases between them. The CDR3 spans 15 residues. The DNA of the CDR3 is TGTGCCAGCAGCCCCCGGACCCATGAAAATGAAAAACTGTTTTTT. This gives the protein CASSPRTHENEKLFF.

The chain links TRBV12-3 or TRBV12-4 to TRBJ1-1; 10 bases are shared with TRBD1. The V and J ends lost 4 bases and 7 bases, in that order; junction bases with no gene match: 3. The CDR3 has 13 residues. The CDR3, as DNA: TGTGCCAGCAGTTCGGACAGGGGGAGTGAAGCTTTCTTT. As protein: CASSSDRGSEAFF.

This sequence joins TRBV18 and TRBJ2-7; the D gene is possibly TRBD1 (6 bases). The CDR3 is 16 amino acids. V gave up 4 bases and J gave up 1 base, with 17 bases separating them. Germline V CDR1 and CDR2: KGHSH, LQKENI. CDR3 nucleotide sequence: TGTGCCAGCTCACTAACCGGAACAGGGTTTTCCTACGAGCAGTACTTC. Protein: CASSLTGTGFSYEQYF.

This clone was recorded a few times. The rearrangement joins TRBV6-5 to TRBJ2-7; TRBD1 agrees at 9 bases. In germline, CDR1 is MNHEY, CDR2 SVGAGI. With 5 bases clipped from V and 5 bases from J, the junction kept 7 bases outside the gene matches. The CDR3 covers 14 residues. The CDR3 nucleotides read TGTGCCAGCAGTACCACAGGGGGCTTCAACGAGCAGTACTTC. Translation gives CASSTTGGFNEQYF.

The chain employs TRBV5-1 and TRBJ2-3; 7 nucleotides match TRBD2. The V and J ends lost 4 bases and 1 base, in that order; junction bases with no gene match: 3. This CDR3 is built from 14 residues. Germline assignment: CDR1 SGHRS and CDR2 YFSETQ. The DNA for the CDR3 is TGCGCCAGCAGCGGAACTAGCGGCACAGATACGCAGTATTTT. Translating gives CASSGTSGTDTQYF.

This clone was observed a few times. The rearrangement links TRBV30 to TRBJ1-5, with D perhaps matching TRBD1 (5 bases). CDR3 length: 15 amino acids. The ends were cut back, 3 bases at V and 3 bases at J, with 15 bases in the middle. Germline lookup yields CDR1 GTSNPN and CDR2 SVGIG (reference sequence). DNA of the CDR3: TGTGCCTGGAGCGCGGGGCTCTTGCCCAATCAGCCCCAGCATTTT. It specifies CAWSAGLLPNQPQHF.

The chain employs TRBV6-2 or TRBV6-3 and TRBJ2-3; no definite D call. The CDR3 contains 14 residues. V was shortened by 2 bases and J by 0 bases, with 6 bases between the two germline ends. Germline V gene lookup returns CDR1 MNHEY and CDR2 SVGEGT. DNA of the CDR3: TGTGCCAGCAGTTACGGTTTTAGCACAGATACGCAGTATTTT. It codes for CASSYGFSTDTQYF.